These 11 T cell receptor beta chains share one sample of origin, sequenced in a study of blood T cell repertoires in COVID-19. This table comes from immunoSEQ multiplex PCR, and its TCRdb copy is limited to in-frame clones, with some not included. The top ten clones hold more than 9.5% of a sample with under 200,000 clones, around 80% of them seen once. The sequencing sample was made of PBMCs or T cells enriched from blood (not recorded which). The receptor source for this set is a middle-aged man who had recovered from COVID-19.

The rearrangement links TRBV7-8 to TRBJ1-4; the D gene is possibly TRBD1 (5 bases). The germline V and J ends were trimmed by 6 bases and 3 bases, with 17 bases remaining between them. Germline-derived CDR1 and CDR2 are SGHVS and FQNEAQ. The CDR3 spans 16 residues. CDR3 in amino acids: CASRPGGGTSNEKLFF. The DNA for the CDR3 is TGTGCCAGCAGACCCGGGGGGGGGACCTCTAATGAAAAACTGTTTTTT. Full variable domain (remainder filled in from reference TRBV7-8 and TRBJ1-4): GAGVSQSPRYKVAKRGQDVALRCDPISGHVSLFWYQQALGQGPEFLTYFQNEAQLDKSGLPSDRFFAERPEGSVSTLKIQRTQQEDSAVYLCASRPGGGTSNEKLFFGSGTQLSVL.

This chain connects TRBV9 to TRBJ2-3, with D hard to call. Germline CDR1 SGDLS, CDR2 YYNGEE. With 0 bases removed from V and 1 base from J, the gap between germline ends came to 9 bases. This CDR3 region has 15 residues. The CDR3 reads CASSVGNRRTDTQYF. DNA of the CDR3: TGTGCCAGCAGCGTAGGTAACAGACGCACAGATACGCAGTATTTT.

The J gene is TRBJ2-3, the V gene TRBV6-5, with TRBD2 as a possible D gene (6 bases). This CDR3 has 16 residues. V shed 4 bases and J shed 1 base, with 15 bases lying between them. From germline, CDR1 is MNHEY and CDR2 SVGAGI. The CDR3 sequence is CASSFSGTGGTDTQYF. CDR3 in DNA: TGTGCCAGCAGTTTTAGCGGAACTGGGGGCACAGATACGCAGTATTTT.

The V call is TRBV5-1, the J call TRBJ1-1; no reliable D call. Trimming took 0 bases from V and 4 from J, leaving 10 bases between them. Germline V CDR1 and CDR2: SGHRS, YFSETQ. The CDR3 is made up of 14 amino acids. The DNA for the CDR3 is TGCGCCAGCAGCTTGGGGGCAGTCGGCACTGAAGCTTTCTTT. Its protein product is CASSLGAVGTEAFF.

V and J are TRBV7-9 and TRBJ2-3; 10 positions agree with TRBD2. Germline V gene lookup returns CDR1 SEHNR and CDR2 FQNEAQ (reference sequence). The J segment lost 4 bases and the V segment lost 0 bases, leaving 4 bases of the junction unmatched. The CDR3 runs 16 residues. For the CDR3, the DNA is TGTGCCAGCAGCTTAGCGAGCGGGGGGGCCTCAGATACGCAGTATTTT. Translated, it gives CASSLASGGASDTQYF.

This chain connects TRBV5-4 to TRBJ2-3; tentatively, D is TRBD1 (5 bases). The CDR3 consists of 16 residues. Trimming took off 4 bases at V and 0 bases at J, with 15 bases between the two ends. Germline lookup yields CDR1 SGHNT and CDR2 YYREEE (reference sequence). The CDR3 bases are TGTGCCAGCAGCCCTACGCCTAGACAGAGCACAGATACGCAGTATTTT. This codes for CASSPTPRQSTDTQYF.

The chain carries TRBV11-3 and TRBJ2-1; 10 bases align to TRBD2. J was trimmed by 9 bases and V by 4 bases; bases with no gene match: 9. The CDR3 spans 15 residues. Germline V gives CDR1 SGHNT, CDR2 YENEEA. CDR3 protein: CASSSSGSFGSEQFF. In nucleotides, the CDR3 is TGTGCCAGCAGCTCTAGCGGGAGTTTCGGAAGTGAGCAGTTCTTC.

V usage is TRBV28 and J usage is TRBJ2-3; D is possibly TRBD2 (6 bases). The CDR3 has 15 residues. Germline CDR1 is MDHEN and CDR2 is SYDVKM. Trimming cost V 8 bases and J 1 base, with 16 bases left between them. The DNA for the CDR3 is TGTGCCAGCGCAGAGGCGGGGAGCCGCACAGATACGCAGTATTTT. Its protein is CASAEAGSRTDTQYF.

The chain links TRBV24-1 to TRBJ2-3; a possible D gene is TRBD1 (6 bases). The CDR3 has 19 residues. V lost 2 bases and J 0 bases, leaving 20 bases between the germline ends. The germline V gene has CDR1 KGHDR and CDR2 SFDVKD. CDR3 in DNA: TGTGCCACCAGTGATTCCCGATTTAGAGGGACAACTAGCACAGATACGCAGTATTTT. This encodes CATSDSRFRGTTSTDTQYF.

CDR3 coding DNA: TGTGCCAGCAGTGAAGCGGGGACTAGCGGGAGTTTGTTCTTC. Amino acid sequence: CASSEAGTSGSLFF. The rearrangement uses TRBV2 and TRBJ2-1, with 14 nucleotides matching TRBD2. V trimming: 0 bases; J trimming: 15 bases; junction bases outside the gene matches: 4. Germline CDR1 is SNHLY and CDR2 is FYNNEI. CDR3 size: 14 residues.

This chain connects TRBV30 to TRBJ2-3; maybe TRBD1 (6 bases). CDR1 is GTSNPN and CDR2 is SVGIG in the germline V gene (reference sequence). The V end lost 0 bases, the J end lost 4 bases, and 11 bases lay between the germline ends. This CDR3 is 14 amino acids long. The CDR3 DNA follows: TGTGCCTGGAGTGTGGGGGCTTTAGCAGATACGCAGTATTTT. As protein: CAWSVGALADTQYF. Filled out from reference TRBV30 and TRBJ2-3, the complete variable domain reads SQTIHQWPATLVQPVGSPLSLECTVEGTSNPNLYWYRQAAGRGLQLLFYSVGIGQISSEVPQNLSASRPQDRQFILSSKKLLLSDSGFYLCAWSVGALADTQYFGPGTRLTVL.